The T cell receptor beta chain described here comes from a study of blood T cells in healthy people across ages. Next came a second PCR, run for about 6 to 12 cycles, which used a sample-barcoded 5' primer along with a J-beta primer mix. Every individual sample yielded 2.5 million or more paired-end reads (each containing CDR3). TCRdb re-called the 5' RACE reads with MiXCR, one entry per CDR3 protein. The sample has about 1.4 million distinct CDR3 sequences, 59% seen once. There are 16 residues in the CDR3. V shed 1 base and J shed 6 bases, with 17 bases lying between them. Germline CDR1 is LNHNV and CDR2 is YYDKDF (reference sequence). All donors came from Russia, were Caucasian and healthy, and spanned ages roughly 6 to 95. Researchers collected ten milliliters of peripheral blood from every single donor. Per sample, no less than 6 micrograms of total RNA were extracted.

The receptor's source is a man aged 18 to 29 in good health. The chain uses TRBV15 and TRBJ2-3, with D perhaps matching TRBD2 (5 bases). Source material: blood. The CDR3 reads CATSRGLTASSDTQYF. The CDR3 nucleotides are TGTGCCACCAGCAGAGGACTAACCGCCTCTTCTGATACGCAGTATTTT.